This is a list of T cell receptor beta chains from one sample in a study of T-cell reconstitution after alpha-beta-depleted transplantation in children. TCRdb independently ran MiXCR on the PCR reads; one entry per CDR3 protein. The sample yields around 200,000 distinct CDR3 sequences, about a tenth seen once. The source was PBMCs, collected before TCRalphabeta/CD19-depleted stem cell transplant. These receptors were taken from a child younger than two with acute myeloid leukemia, due to receive a stem cell transplant. Each CDR3 is given without its conserved first and last residue. The D gene is left open where the match is weak.

>-|TRBJ1-2|TRBV29-1
SVAGTLGYT
>-|TRBJ2-4|TRBV20-1
SADGTHLQY
>-|TRBJ1-1|TRBV3-1
ASSQDLGQNTEAF
>-|TRBJ2-3|TRBV5-1
ASSLGLLNTQY
>TRBD2|TRBJ2-5|TRBV20-1
SAGLAVQETQY
>-|TRBJ2-2|TRBV12-3/TRBV12-4
ASSFGRGNTGELF
>TRBD1|TRBJ1-2|TRBV29-1
SVLQGRGYGYT
>TRBD2|TRBJ2-2|TRBV20-1
SANLGTSGGGELF
>-|TRBJ1-1|TRBV4-3
ASSQEAGGDTEAF
>-|TRBJ2-5|TRBV2
ASRDPSGTQY
>TRBD2|TRBJ2-3|TRBV19
ASNNGGAGTDTQY
>-|TRBJ1-6|TRBV3-1
ASSQPVGDNSPLH
>-|TRBJ2-7|TRBV27
ASSSGNYEQY
>-|TRBJ2-4|TRBV11-3
ASSKDGADIQY
>TRBD1|TRBJ1-2|TRBV7-2
ASSSTGTGTGYT
>-|TRBJ2-3|TRBV20-1
SASPVGRGTDTQY
>TRBD2|TRBJ2-2|TRBV20-1
SGTSGNTGELF
>TRBD2|TRBJ2-1|TRBV7-2
ASSPTGTSVHEQF
>-|TRBJ1-2|TRBV12-3/TRBV12-4
ASSFEANYGYT
>TRBD1|TRBJ2-3|TRBV5-6
ASSAGQGATDTQY
>-|TRBJ2-7|TRBV12-3/TRBV12-4
ASASASYEQY
>TRBD2|TRBJ2-1|TRBV6-2/TRBV6-3
ASRKRENYNEQF
>-|TRBJ1-2|TRBV6-2/TRBV6-3
ASGPHSVYGYT
>-|TRBJ1-2|TRBV20-1
SAYEQGNYGYT
>-|TRBJ2-1|TRBV6-5
ASSFRRDYNEQF
>-|TRBJ2-3|TRBV6-2/TRBV6-3
ASSYRLASTQY
>-|TRBJ2-1|TRBV20-1
SARGSVESPFDEQF
>-|TRBJ1-2|TRBV14
ASRKTGTPSLYGYT
>TRBD2|TRBJ2-3|TRBV6-1
ASSELAGGSTDTQY
>TRBD1|TRBJ2-1|TRBV20-1
SALTGTAYNEQF
>-|TRBJ2-4|TRBV7-9
ASSLLGPGVQY
>TRBD2|TRBJ2-5|TRBV5-1
ASSFGTSVYQETQS
>TRBD2|TRBJ2-1|TRBV3-1
ASSQSFGTNNYNEQF
>-|TRBJ2-7|TRBV10-3
AISAREGHEQY
>TRBD2|TRBJ2-1|TRBV7-9
ASSPRTSGVYNEQF
>-|TRBJ2-5|TRBV2
ASGRLTQY
>TRBD2|TRBJ2-1|TRBV7-8
ASSLGGTSRMGEQF
>TRBD2|TRBJ2-5|TRBV7-8
ASSLGRPGLAQQETQY
>-|TRBJ1-1|TRBV28
ASRGWGALGEAF
>-|TRBJ2-2|TRBV5-1
ASSLQVPNTGELF
>-|TRBJ2-3|TRBV5-1
ASSFPGDDTQY
>TRBD1|TRBJ1-4|TRBV7-9
ASSPGQVPEKLF
>-|TRBJ1-4|TRBV21-1
ASTLSPTGLANEKLF
>-|TRBJ2-5|TRBV7-9
ASSSPSRETQY
>-|TRBJ1-1|TRBV5-1
ASSLGTAGYSEAF
>-|TRBJ2-3|TRBV7-2
ASSSQSTGTDTQY
>TRBD1|TRBJ2-7|TRBV18
ASSLGTGFHEQY
>-|TRBJ1-4|TRBV7-2
ASSPGNRLF
>TRBD1|TRBJ2-1|TRBV18
ASSPGQGSYNEQF
>TRBD1|TRBJ2-6|TRBV4-2
ASSRGQGTSGANVLT
>-|TRBJ2-5|TRBV7-6
ASSPQGQETQY
>-|TRBJ1-1|TRBV12-3/TRBV12-4
ASSPPGGGTEAF
>TRBD2|TRBJ2-7|TRBV28
ASSPTSGSEQY
>-|TRBJ1-2|TRBV5-1
ASSLDGGRPGYT
>-|TRBJ2-3|TRBV7-8
ASSLRSGPSTDTQY
>TRBD2|TRBJ2-2|TRBV7-2
ASSLVGAGGELF